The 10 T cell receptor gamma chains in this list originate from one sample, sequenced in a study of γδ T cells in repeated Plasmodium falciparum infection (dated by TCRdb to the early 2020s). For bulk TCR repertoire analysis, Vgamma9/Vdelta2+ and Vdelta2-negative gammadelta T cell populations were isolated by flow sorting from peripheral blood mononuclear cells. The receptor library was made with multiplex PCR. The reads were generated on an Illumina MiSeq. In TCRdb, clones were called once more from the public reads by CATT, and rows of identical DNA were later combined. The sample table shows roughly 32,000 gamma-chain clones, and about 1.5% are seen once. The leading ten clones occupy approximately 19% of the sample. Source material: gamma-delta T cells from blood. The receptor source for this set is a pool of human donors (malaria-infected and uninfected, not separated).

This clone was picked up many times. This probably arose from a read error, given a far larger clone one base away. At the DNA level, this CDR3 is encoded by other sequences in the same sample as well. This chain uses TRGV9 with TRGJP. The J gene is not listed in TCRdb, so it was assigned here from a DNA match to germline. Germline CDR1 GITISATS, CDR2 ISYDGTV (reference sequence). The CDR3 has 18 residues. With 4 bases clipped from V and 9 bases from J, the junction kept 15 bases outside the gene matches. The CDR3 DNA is TGTGCCTTGTGGGACCAGGGCGCCTTTGGGTTGGGCAAAAAAATCAAGGTATTT. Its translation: CALWDQGAFGLGKKIKVF.

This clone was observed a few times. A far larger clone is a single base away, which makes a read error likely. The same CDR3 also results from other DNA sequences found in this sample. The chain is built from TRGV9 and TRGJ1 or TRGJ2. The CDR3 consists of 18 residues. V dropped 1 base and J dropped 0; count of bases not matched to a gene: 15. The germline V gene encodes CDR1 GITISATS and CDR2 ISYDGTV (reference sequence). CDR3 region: CALWEVSQGLSNYYKKLF. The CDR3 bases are TGTGCCTTGTGGGAGGTATCCCAAGGTCTATCGAATTATTATAAGAAACTCTTT.

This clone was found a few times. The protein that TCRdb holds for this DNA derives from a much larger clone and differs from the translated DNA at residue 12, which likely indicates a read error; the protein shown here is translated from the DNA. This chain's CDR3 is CATWDRPGPYKRLF. CDR3 in DNA: TGTGCCACCTGGGACAGGCCTGGACCCTATAAGAGACTCTTT. The V gene reported is TRGV5; the J gene is uncalled. This CDR3 contains 14 residues. Germline CDR1 is VINAFY and CDR2 is YDVSNSKD.

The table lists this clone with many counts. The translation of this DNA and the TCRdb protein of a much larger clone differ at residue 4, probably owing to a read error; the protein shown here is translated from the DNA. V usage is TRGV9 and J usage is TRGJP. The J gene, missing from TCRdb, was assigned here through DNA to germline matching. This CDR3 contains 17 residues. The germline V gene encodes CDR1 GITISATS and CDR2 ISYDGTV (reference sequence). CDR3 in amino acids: CALREVQIELGKKIKVF. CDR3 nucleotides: TGTGCCTTGCGGGAGGTGCAGATTGAGTTGGGCAAAAAAATCAAGGTATTT.

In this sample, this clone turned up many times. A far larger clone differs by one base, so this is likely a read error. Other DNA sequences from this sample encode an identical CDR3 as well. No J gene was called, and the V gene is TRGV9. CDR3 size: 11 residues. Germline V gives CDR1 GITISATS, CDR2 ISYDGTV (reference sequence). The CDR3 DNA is TGTGCCTTGTGGGAGTTTTATAAGAAGCTCTTT. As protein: CALWEFYKKLF.

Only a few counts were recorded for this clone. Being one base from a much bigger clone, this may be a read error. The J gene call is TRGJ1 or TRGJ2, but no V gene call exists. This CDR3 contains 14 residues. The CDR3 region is CATWDWQRDYKKLF. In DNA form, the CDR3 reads TGTGCCACCTGGGACTGGCAGAGAGATTATAAGAAACTCTTT.

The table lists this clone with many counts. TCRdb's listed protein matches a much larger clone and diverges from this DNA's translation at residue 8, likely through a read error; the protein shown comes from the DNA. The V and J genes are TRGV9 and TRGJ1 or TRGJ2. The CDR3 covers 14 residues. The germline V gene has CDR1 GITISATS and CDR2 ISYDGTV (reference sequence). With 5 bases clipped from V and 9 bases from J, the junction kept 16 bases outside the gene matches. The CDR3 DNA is TGTGCCTTGTGGGTGACCTCCAGGGGCTTTAAGAAACTCTTT. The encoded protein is CALWVTSRGFKKLF.

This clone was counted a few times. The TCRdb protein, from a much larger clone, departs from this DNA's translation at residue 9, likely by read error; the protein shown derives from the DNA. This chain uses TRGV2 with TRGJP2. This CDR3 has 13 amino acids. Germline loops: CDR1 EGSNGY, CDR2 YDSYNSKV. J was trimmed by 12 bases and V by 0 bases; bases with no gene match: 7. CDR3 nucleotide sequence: TGTGCCACCTGGGACGGGCTCGATGGGATCAAGACGTTT. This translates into CATWDGLDGIKTF.

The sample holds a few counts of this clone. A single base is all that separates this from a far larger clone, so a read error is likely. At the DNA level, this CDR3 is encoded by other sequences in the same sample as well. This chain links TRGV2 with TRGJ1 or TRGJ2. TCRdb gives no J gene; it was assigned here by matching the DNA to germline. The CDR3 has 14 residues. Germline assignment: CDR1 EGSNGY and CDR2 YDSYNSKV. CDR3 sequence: CATWDAIAYYKKLF. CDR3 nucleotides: TGCGCCACCTGGGACGCCATCGCTTATTATAAGAAACTCTTT.

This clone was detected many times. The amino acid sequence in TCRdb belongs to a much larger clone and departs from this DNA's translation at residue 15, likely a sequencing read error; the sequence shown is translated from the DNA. The CDR3 spells CALWGSKELGKKIKIF. CDR3 nucleotides: TGTGCCTTGTGGGGCAGTAAAGAGTTGGGCAAAAAAATCAAGATATTT. V and J are TRGV9 and TRGJP. The J call may be incorrect, as the DNA end agrees better with TRGJP1. Looked up from germline, CDR1 is GITISATS and CDR2 is ISYDGTV (reference sequence). The CDR3 extends over 16 amino acids.